The 8 T cell receptor beta chains in this list originate from one sample, sequenced in a study of PD-1 blockade in classical Hodgkin lymphoma. Measured with immunoSEQ multiplex PCR; TCRdb has only the in-frame clones, and not every one. In the table there are 12,000 or so clones, about 85% of which are singletons. Every single patient, without exception, relapsed after autologous stem cell transplantation, and brentuximab vedotin exposure varied. The input for sequencing was peripheral blood mononuclear cells (PBMCs), taken at baseline. These receptors were taken from a human donor with classical Hodgkin lymphoma.

The chain carries TRBV5-1 and TRBJ2-7; 16 bases line up with TRBD2. The CDR3 has 18 amino acids. V dropped 0 bases and J dropped 4; count of bases not matched to a gene: 7. CDR1 and CDR2 (germline): SGHRS, YFSETQ. As DNA, the CDR3 is TGCGCCAGCAGCTTGGTGGGACTAGCGGGGGGGATCCAATACGAGCAGTACTTC. Protein sequence: CASSLVGLAGGIQYEQYF. Variable domain in full (rest from reference TRBV5-1 and TRBJ2-7): KAGVTQTPRYLIKTRGQQVTLSCSPISGHRSVSWYQQTPGQGLQFLFEYFSETQRNKGNFPGRFSGRQFSNSRSEMNVSTLELGDSALYLCASSLVGLAGGIQYEQYFGPGTRLTVT.

V is TRBV7-3 and J is TRBJ2-7; 7 bases match TRBD2. Trimming cost V 2 bases and J 4 bases; bases outside gene matches: 8. Germline V CDR1 and CDR2: SGHTA, FQGTGA. This CDR3 contains 15 residues. Here the CDR3 reads CASSLGGRAGYEQYF. The CDR3 DNA reads TGTGCCAGCAGCTTAGGAGGGAGGGCCGGGTACGAGCAGTACTTC.

This chain uses TRBV28 with TRBJ2-5, with 13 bases fitting TRBD2. The germline gives CDR1 MDHEN, CDR2 SYDVKM. The CDR3 has 17 amino acids. The ends lost 2 bases at V and 2 bases at J; junction bases unmatched: 5. The CDR3 protein is CASSLLTSGGLQETQYF. The DNA of the CDR3 is TGTGCCAGCAGTTTACTGACTAGCGGGGGGTTACAAGAGACCCAGTACTTC.

The CDR3 coding sequence is TGTGCCAGCAGCGTCCCCGGGACTAGCGTTAACACCGGGGAGCTGTTTTTT. This codes for CASSVPGTSVNTGELFF. V is TRBV9 and J is TRBJ2-2, with 10 bases that match TRBD2. Germline V gives CDR1 SGDLS, CDR2 YYNGEE. The CDR3 is 17 residues long. V was pared by 2 bases and J by 2 bases, with 6 bases of the junction left unmatched.

The chain couples TRBV21-1 to TRBJ2-7; the table's D call of TRBD2 was not tested on the DNA. TRBV21-1 is an annotated pseudogene. The CDR3 consists of 20 residues. CDR3: CASSKDSNFCSGAGLDEQYF. The CDR3, as DNA: TGTGCCAGCAGCAAAGATAGCAACTTTTGCAGCGGGGCTGGCCTGGACGAGCAGTACTTC.

V gene TRBV6-5 combines with J gene TRBJ2-7; TRBD2 matches 7 bases. This CDR3 region has 16 residues. V was pared by 0 bases and J by 0 bases, with 5 bases of the junction left unmatched. Per the germline V gene, CDR1 is MNHEY and CDR2 is SVGAGI. CDR3 region: CASSYSTSLSSYEQYF. In nucleotides, the CDR3 is TGTGCCAGCAGTTACTCGACTAGCCTGAGCTCCTACGAGCAGTACTTC.

The V and J genes are TRBV9 and TRBJ2-7, with D unresolved. The CDR3 extends over 14 amino acids. Trimming stripped 4 bases from V and 6 bases from J, with 17 bases between. Germline lookup yields CDR1 SGDLS and CDR2 YYNGEE. The CDR3 DNA sequence: TGTGCCAGCAGCCCCCGTTTAAATTTGGGCGAGCAGTACTTC. Amino acid sequence: CASSPRLNLGEQYF.

CDR3 in amino acids: CASREYRDYEQYF. The CDR3 region has the DNA TGCGCCAGCAGAGAATACAGGGACTACGAGCAGTACTTC. The rearrangement joins TRBV5-1 to TRBJ2-7, with D possibly TRBD1 on 6 matching bases. The CDR3 has 13 residues. Trimming took off 5 bases at V and 3 bases at J, with 12 bases between the two ends. Germline CDR1 and CDR2: SGHRS and YFSETQ.